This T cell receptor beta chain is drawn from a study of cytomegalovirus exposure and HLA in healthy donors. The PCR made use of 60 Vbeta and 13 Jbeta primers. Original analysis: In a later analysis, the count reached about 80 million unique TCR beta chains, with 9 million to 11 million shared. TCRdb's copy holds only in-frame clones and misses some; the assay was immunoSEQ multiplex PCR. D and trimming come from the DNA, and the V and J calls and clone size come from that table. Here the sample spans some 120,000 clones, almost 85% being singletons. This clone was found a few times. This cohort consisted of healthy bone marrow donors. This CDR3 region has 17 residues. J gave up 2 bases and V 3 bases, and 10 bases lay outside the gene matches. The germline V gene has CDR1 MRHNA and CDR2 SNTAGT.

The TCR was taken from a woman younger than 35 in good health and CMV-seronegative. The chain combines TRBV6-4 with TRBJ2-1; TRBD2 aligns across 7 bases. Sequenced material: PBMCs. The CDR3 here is CASSEAGASGPYNEQFF. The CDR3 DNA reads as TGTGCCAGCAGTGAGGCCGGGGCTAGCGGTCCCTACAATGAGCAGTTCTTC.